These 10 T cell receptor beta chains originate from one sample sequenced in a study of T cell changes during pregnancy in multiple sclerosis. Here immunoSEQ multiplex PCR was the method, and the copy in TCRdb shows in-frame clones only, minus some. The table shows fewer than 60,000 clones, with around 93% occurring only once. Sequenced here: peripheral blood, sampled after pregnancy. These receptors were taken from a female donor in good health, enrolled as a control in a pregnancy study.

V is TRBV20-1 and J is TRBJ1-1; D is uncertain. This CDR3 is 10 amino acids long. Trimming pared 8 bases from V and 11 bases from J, leaving 15 bases between. Germline CDR1 reads DFQATT; CDR2 reads SNEGSKA (reference sequence). In DNA form, the CDR3 reads TGCAGTCCGGAGGGCCAAGGGGCTTTCTTT. Encoded protein: CSPEGQGAFF.

This sequence joins TRBV25-1 and TRBJ2-1; 8 nucleotides line up with TRBD2. CDR1 is MGHDK and CDR2 is SYGVNS in the germline V gene. CDR3 length equals 15 residues. The junction had 14 bases not matched to a gene; V was cut back by 7 bases and J by 9 bases. The CDR3 is CASTSRLDTSGEQFF. The CDR3 DNA reads as TGTGCCAGCACCTCAAGGCTGGATACTAGCGGTGAGCAGTTCTTC.

The gene calls are TRBV13 and TRBJ2-7, with 7 bases identical to TRBD1. From germline, CDR1 is PRHDT and CDR2 FYEKMQ (reference sequence). The CDR3 length is 13 residues. V was clipped by 7 bases and J by 2 bases; unmatched bases: 5. CDR3 sequence reads: CASKDRTAYEQYF. CDR3 coding DNA: TGTGCCAGCAAGGACAGGACAGCCTACGAGCAGTACTTC.

This chain joins TRBV19 and TRBJ2-1, with a tentative D call TRBD2 (6 bases). This CDR3 is built from 15 residues. V shed 7 bases and J shed 0 bases, with 13 bases lying between them. Germline CDR1 reads LNHDA; CDR2 reads SQIVND (reference sequence). In DNA form, the CDR3 reads TGTGCCAGTACGGAGGGGACCCGCTCCTACAATGAGCAGTTCTTC. Encoded protein: CASTEGTRSYNEQFF.

The chain carries TRBV14 and TRBJ2-1, with D hard to call. The CDR3 totals 13 residues. Germline V lookup: CDR1 SGHDN, CDR2 FVKESK. The V end lost 1 base, the J end lost 11 bases, and 12 bases lay between the germline ends. CDR3 bases: TGTGCCAGCAGCCAAGTCCCTACGTCAAAGCAGTTCTTC. Protein: CASSQVPTSKQFF.

The chain has TRBV5-4 and TRBJ2-2; 10 nucleotides align to TRBD2. CDR3 length equals 16 residues. Looked up from germline, CDR1 is SGHNT and CDR2 is YYREEE (reference sequence). Trimming removed 1 base from V and 4 bases from J; junction bases left unmatched: 4. The CDR3, as DNA: TGTGCCAGCAGCTTGAATTTAGCGGGGGGCACCGGGGAGCTGTTTTTT. It encodes CASSLNLAGGTGELFF.

The chain carries TRBV10-3 and TRBJ1-1, with unresolved D. V lost 2 bases and J 0 bases, leaving 7 bases between the germline ends. The V gene's germline CDR1 is ENHRY and CDR2 SYGVKD. CDR3 length equals 14 residues. The DNA for the CDR3 is TGTGCCATCAGTGAGAGTTACATGAACACTGAAGCTTTCTTT. It is translated as CAISESYMNTEAFF.

This clone occurred once. This rearrangement joins TRBV7-9 to TRBJ2-1, with TRBD2 as a possible D gene (5 bases). The CDR3 length is 15 residues. Germline lookup yields CDR1 SEHNR and CDR2 FQNEAQ (reference sequence). Trimming removed 2 bases from V and 0 bases from J, with 8 bases in between. The CDR3 DNA sequence: TGTGCCAGCAGCTTACGTGGGAGCTCCTACAATGAGCAGTTCTTC. Its protein is CASSLRGSSYNEQFF.

The chain has TRBV6-1 and TRBJ1-1, with 7 bases that match TRBD1. The V gene end was trimmed by 2 bases and the J gene end by 3 bases; junction bases not matched to a gene: 9. CDR1 and CDR2 (germline): MNHNS, SASEGT. The CDR3 loop spans 16 amino acids. CDR3 protein: CASSEPRGRTDTEAFF. DNA of the CDR3: TGTGCCAGCAGTGAACCTAGGGGGCGAACTGACACTGAAGCTTTCTTT.

The V and J genes are TRBV5-1 and TRBJ2-7; 11 nucleotides line up with TRBD2. V was pared by 3 bases and J by 3 bases, with 5 bases of the junction left unmatched. CDR3 length: 15 residues. The germline CDR1 and CDR2 sequences are SGHRS and YFSETQ. CDR3 sequence (DNA): TGCGCCAGCAGCTGGGTCACTAGCGGGAGCTACGAGCAGTACTTC. This encodes CASSWVTSGSYEQYF.